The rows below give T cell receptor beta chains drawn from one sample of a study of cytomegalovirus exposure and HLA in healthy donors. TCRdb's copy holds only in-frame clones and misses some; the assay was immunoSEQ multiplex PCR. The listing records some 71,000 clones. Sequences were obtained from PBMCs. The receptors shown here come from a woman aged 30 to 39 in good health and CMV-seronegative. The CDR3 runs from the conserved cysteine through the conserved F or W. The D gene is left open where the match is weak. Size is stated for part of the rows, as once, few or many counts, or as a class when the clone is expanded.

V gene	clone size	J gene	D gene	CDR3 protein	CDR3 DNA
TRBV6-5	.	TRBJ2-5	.	CASSYNGGGPETQYF	TGTGCCAGCAGTTACAATGGGGGGGGGCCTGAGACCCAGTACTTC
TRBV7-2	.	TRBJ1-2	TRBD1	CASSSGGFYGYTF	TGTGCCAGCAGCTCAGGGGGCTTCTATGGCTACACCTTC
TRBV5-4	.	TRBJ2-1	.	CASSSAGRSYNEQFF	TGTGCCAGCAGCTCCGCAGGGCGGTCCTACAATGAGCAGTTCTTC
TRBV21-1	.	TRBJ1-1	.	CASRLLHGAGTEAFF	TGTGCCAGCAGACTCCTTCATGGGGCGGGGACTGAAGCTTTCTTT
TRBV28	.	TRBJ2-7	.	CASSLPGTAAWEQYF	TGTGCCAGCAGTTTACCCGGGACTGCGGCCTGGGAGCAGTACTTC
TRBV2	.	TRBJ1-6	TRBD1	CASRDGTAYNSPLHF	TGTGCCAGCAGGGACGGGACAGCCTATAATTCACCCCTCCACTTT
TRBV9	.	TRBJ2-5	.	CASTPLGGAAETQYF	TGTGCCAGCACCCCCCTGGGGGGGGCCGCCGAGACCCAGTACTTC
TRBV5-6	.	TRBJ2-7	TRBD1	CASTASRTGYEQYF	TGTGCCAGCACCGCCTCCCGGACAGGGTACGAGCAGTACTTC
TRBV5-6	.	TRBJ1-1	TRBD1	CASSLMGTGSNTEAFF	TGTGCCAGCAGCTTAATGGGGACAGGGTCGAACACTGAAGCTTTCTTT
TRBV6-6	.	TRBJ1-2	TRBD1	CASTDHGTGVYGYTF	TGTGCCAGCACCGACCATGGGACAGGGGTCTATGGCTACACCTTC
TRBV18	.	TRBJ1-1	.	CASSAGLVGNTEAFF	TGTGCCAGCTCAGCGGGCCTCGTCGGGAACACTGAAGCTTTCTTT
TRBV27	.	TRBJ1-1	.	CASSSQMNTEAFF	TGTGCCAGCAGTAGTCAGATGAACACTGAAGCTTTCTTT
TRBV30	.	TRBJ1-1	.	CAWSRGLEAFF	TGTGCCTGGAGTCGGGGTCTTGAAGCTTTCTTT
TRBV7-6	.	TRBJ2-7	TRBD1	CASSSRGPTYEQYF	TGTGCCAGCAGCTCGAGGGGGCCGACCTACGAGCAGTACTTC
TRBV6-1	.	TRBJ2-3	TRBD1	CASNTQGEPTDTQYF	TGTGCCAGCAATACACAGGGGGAACCCACAGATACGCAGTATTTT
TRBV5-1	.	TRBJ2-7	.	CASSLGGDNSYEQYF	TGCGCCAGCAGCTTGGGGGGAGACAACTCCTACGAGCAGTACTTC
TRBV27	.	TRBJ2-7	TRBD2	CASSSLGGGEREQYF	TGTGCCAGCAGCTCATTGGGGGGAGGGGAGCGCGAGCAGTACTTC
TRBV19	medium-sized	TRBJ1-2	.	CASSIGTWGYTF	TGTGCCAGTAGTATCGGGACATGGGGCTACACCTTC
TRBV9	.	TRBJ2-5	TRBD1	CASSVGDRETQYF	TGTGCCAGCAGCGTGGGGGACAGAGAGACCCAGTACTTC
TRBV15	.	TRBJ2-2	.	CATSRQGGATGELFF	TGTGCCACCAGCAGGCAGGGCGGGGCAACCGGGGAGCTGTTTTTT